This T cell receptor (beta chain) derives from a study of T cells in Graves' hyperthyroidism and ophthalmopathy. General observations from the study: Most clonotypes that expanded in the thyroid above 0.001 also showed up in blood.

The patients, who ranged from 18 to 65 in age, presented with newly diagnosed hyperthyroidism lasting under 2 months. Fresh peripheral blood, roughly 10 ml, was the source of the PBMCs. TCR beta CDR3 region amplification was performed from RNA transcripts. With the HTBI primer set, the TCR CDR3 went through a first round of RT-PCR. TCRdb reprocessed the multiplex PCR reads with MiXCR, giving one entry per CDR3 protein. The table shows about 360,000 distinct CDR3 sequences, with about a fifth occurring only once. CDR3 length equals 12 residues. Trimming removed 6 bases at V and 4 bases at J, with 7 bases between. At least ten counts were recorded for this clonotype. Its antigen is currently unknown.

This receptor was identified in a woman under 30 with Graves' hyperthyroidism. The source material was blood. The chain uses TRBV12-3 or TRBV12-4 and TRBJ1-5; unclear D gene. CDR3 bases: TGTGCCAGCAGCGCCCCTAATCAGCCCCAGCATTTT. Protein sequence: CASSAPNQPQHF.